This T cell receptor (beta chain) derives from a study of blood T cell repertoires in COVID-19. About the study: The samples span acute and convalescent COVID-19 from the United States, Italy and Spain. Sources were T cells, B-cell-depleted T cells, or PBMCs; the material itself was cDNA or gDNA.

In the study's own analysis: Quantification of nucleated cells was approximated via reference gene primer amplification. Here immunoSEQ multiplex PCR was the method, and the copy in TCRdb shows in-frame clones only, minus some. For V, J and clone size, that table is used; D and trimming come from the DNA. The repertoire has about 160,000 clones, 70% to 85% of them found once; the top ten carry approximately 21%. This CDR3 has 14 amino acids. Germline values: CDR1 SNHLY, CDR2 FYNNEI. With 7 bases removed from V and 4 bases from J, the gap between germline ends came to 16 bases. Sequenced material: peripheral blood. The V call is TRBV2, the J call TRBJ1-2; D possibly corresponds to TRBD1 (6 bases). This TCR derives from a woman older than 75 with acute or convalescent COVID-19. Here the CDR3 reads CASTEGGAFYGYTF. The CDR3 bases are TGTGCCAGCACCGAAGGGGGGGCTTTCTATGGCTACACCTTC.